Reported below is one T cell receptor beta chain. Its antigen is still unknown. The data belong to a study of cytomegalovirus exposure and HLA in healthy donors. Study summary: Early released data had about 85 million unique TCRs, all coming from HLA-typed donors.

Findings and caveats of the study: No immune exposure information besides CMV serostatus was available. Prior analysis indicated that the majority of TCR beta V segments exhibited productivity approximately 87% or approximately 30% of the time. One cluster of highly shared sequence variants probably arose as a sequencing artifact.

This CDR3 has 14 amino acids. V lost 3 bases and J 5 bases, leaving 10 bases between the germline ends. CDR1 is LGHNT and CDR2 is FRNRAP in the germline V gene. PCR was performed using 60 Vbeta and 13 Jbeta primers. Some clones are missing from TCRdb's copy, which holds only in-frame ones; the method was immunoSEQ multiplex PCR. The sample has 150,000 or so clones. Material: PBMCs. The chain links TRBV12-5 to TRBJ2-2; D may be TRBD2 (5 bases). This sequence originates from a woman between 55 and 75 years old in good health and CMV-seronegative. CDR3 in DNA: TGTGCTAGTGGTTTCGGGGTGCTGACCGGGGAGCTGTTTTTT. Translated: CASGFGVLTGELFF.